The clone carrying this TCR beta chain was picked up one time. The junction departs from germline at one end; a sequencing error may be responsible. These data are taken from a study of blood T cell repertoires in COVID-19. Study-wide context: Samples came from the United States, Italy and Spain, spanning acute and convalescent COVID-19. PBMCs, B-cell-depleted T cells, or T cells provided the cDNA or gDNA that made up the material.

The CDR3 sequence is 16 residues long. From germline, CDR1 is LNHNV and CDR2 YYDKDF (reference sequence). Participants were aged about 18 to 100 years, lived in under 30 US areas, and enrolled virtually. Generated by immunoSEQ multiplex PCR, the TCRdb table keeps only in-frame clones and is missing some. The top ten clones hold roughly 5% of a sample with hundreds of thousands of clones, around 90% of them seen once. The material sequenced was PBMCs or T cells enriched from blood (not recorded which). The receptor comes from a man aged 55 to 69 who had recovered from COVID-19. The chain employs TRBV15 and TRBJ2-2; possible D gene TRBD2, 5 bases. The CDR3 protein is CATSREKPPATGKLFF. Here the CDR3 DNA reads TGTGCCACCAGCAGGGAAAAGCCCCCAGCGACCGGGAAGCTGTTTTTT.